Listed here is a single T cell receptor (beta chain). Its cognate antigen is unknown. Oncomine TCR Beta short-read sequencing was applied to DNA from cultured CD4+ T cells. MiXCR was run by TCRdb on the PCR reads, yielding one entry per CDR3 protein. The sample records 9,500 to 10,000 distinct CDR3 sequences, roughly 42% being singletons. This entry comes from a study of vaccination and CD4 T cells after COVID-19. Turning to the study itself: Blood was drawn a median around 73 days post second dose, range 14 to 241. Overlapping spike pools from SARS-CoV-2 and HCoV-NL63, HCoV-OC43 and HCoV-229E served as culture stimuli.

Study conclusions and caveats: SARS-CoV-2-reactive clonotypes rose nonsignificantly, with the median going from around 20 to 38.

The treatment was: roughly 11-day PBMC culture with coronavirus spike peptide pools or control peptides (ViraFEST assay). Every positive PCR date fell between March and December 2020, earlier than the US Alpha, Beta and Delta variants. Germline V lookup: CDR1 MNHEY, CDR2 SMNVEV (reference sequence). V lost 3 bases to trimming and J lost 0 bases, with 5 bases between them. This CDR3 has 13 residues. The source material was CD4+ T cells from blood, cultured in vitro. The gene calls are TRBV27 and TRBJ1-2; no firm D call. The source of this sequence is a human donor who had recovered from COVID-19. CDR3 sequence: CASSFNTNYGYTF. In DNA, the CDR3 is TGTGCCAGCAGTTTTAATACTAACTATGGCTACACCTTC.